This entry lists 12 T cell receptor beta chains sequenced from one sample in a study of T cells after yellow fever vaccination. In TCRdb, the 5' RACE reads were re-called with MiXCR into one record per CDR3 protein. The table records 130,000 or so distinct CDR3 sequences, about 16% of them present only once. Material: CD8+ T cells sorted from PBMCs, obtained 5 days after the yellow fever booster vaccination. The source of these receptors is a man aged 18 to 30 who received the YFV17D yellow fever vaccine.

The rearrangement links TRBV28 to TRBJ2-3, with 9 bases identical to TRBD1. With 7 bases clipped from V and 4 bases from J, the junction kept 6 bases outside the gene matches. This CDR3 is built from 14 residues. Germline V gene sequence: CDR1 MDHEN, CDR2 SYDVKM. The DNA of the CDR3 is TGTGCCAGCAACAGGGGGCAGTCTTCAGATACGCAGTATTTT. This encodes CASNRGQSSDTQYF.

J is TRBJ2-5 and V is TRBV7-6, with a possible D match to TRBD1 (5 bases). The CDR3 has 14 amino acids. Trimming left V 1 base short and J 2 bases short, with 8 bases between. Germline assignment: CDR1 SGHVS and CDR2 FNYEAQ. CDR3: CASSLGAGQETQYF. The DNA of the CDR3 is TGTGCCAGCAGCTTAGGGGCAGGGCAAGAGACCCAGTACTTC.

CDR3 sequence: CASSLGLAGGSTDTQYF. CDR3 sequence (DNA): TGTGCCAGCAGTTTGGGGTTAGCGGGGGGGAGCACAGATACGCAGTATTTT. The rearrangement uses TRBV12-3 or TRBV12-4 and TRBJ2-3; 11 nucleotides align to TRBD2. There are 17 residues in the CDR3. Trimming removed 3 bases from V and 0 bases from J; junction bases left unmatched: 5.

This clonotype was seen more than once but under ten times. The chain combines TRBV5-4 with TRBJ2-7, with 13 bases matching TRBD2. Per the germline V gene, CDR1 is SGHNT and CDR2 is YYREEE (reference sequence). The CDR3 is 15 residues long. V shed 4 bases and J 3 bases; nucleotides not matched to a gene: 4. DNA of the CDR3: TGTGCCAGCAGCGCACTAGCGGGGGGGGTCTACGAGCAGTACTTC. This sequence encodes CASSALAGGVYEQYF.

There are a few counts of this clonotype. The chain employs TRBV27 and TRBJ1-2; tentatively, D is TRBD1 (5 bases). The germline V gene has CDR1 MNHEY and CDR2 SMNVEV (reference sequence). The ends were cut back, 1 base at V and 7 bases at J, with 16 bases in the middle. This CDR3 has 15 residues. CDR3 protein: CASSLYPDSPRGYTF. DNA of the CDR3: TGTGCCAGCAGTTTATATCCCGACAGTCCCCGTGGCTACACCTTC.

This clonotype was recorded a few times. V is TRBV6-1 and J is TRBJ2-1; D is undetermined. Germline V lookup: CDR1 MNHNS, CDR2 SASEGT. The CDR3 totals 15 residues. V was clipped by 1 base and J by 0 bases, with 7 bases between them. As DNA, the CDR3 is TGTGCCAGCAGTGAAGACTGGAGCTCCTACAATGAGCAGTTCTTC. Translated, it gives CASSEDWSSYNEQFF.

The chain employs TRBV10-3 and TRBJ2-7; the match to TRBD1 covers 7 bases. V dropped 7 bases and J dropped 1; count of bases not matched to a gene: 7. Per the germline V gene, CDR1 is ENHRY and CDR2 is SYGVKD. CDR3 length: 14 residues. CDR3 nucleotides: TGTGCCATCAAAAAGGGGGCAGGATCCTACGAGCAGTACGTC. Translating gives CAIKKGAGSYEQYV.

The rearrangement uses TRBV19 and TRBJ1-1; possible D gene TRBD1, 6 bases. The germline V gene has CDR1 LNHDA and CDR2 SQIVND (reference sequence). Trimming cost V 6 bases and J 3 bases, with 17 bases left between them. This CDR3 contains 15 residues. CDR3: CASRGQTSRDTEAFF. CDR3 coding DNA: TGTGCCAGTAGGGGACAAACCTCCAGGGACACTGAAGCTTTCTTT. Full variable domain (remainder filled in from reference TRBV19 and TRBJ1-1): DGGITQSPKYLFRKEGQNVTLSCEQNLNHDAMYWYRQDPGQGLRLIYYSQIVNDFQKGDIAEGYSVSREKKESFPLTVTSAQKNPTAFYLCASRGQTSRDTEAFFGQGTRLTVV.

This clonotype was counted between two and nine times. The chain combines TRBV4-1 with TRBJ1-2; 7 nucleotides match TRBD1. Germline lookup yields CDR1 MGHRA and CDR2 YSYEKL. V lost 0 bases and J lost 5; bases outside the gene matches: 12. The CDR3 length is 17 residues. In DNA form, the CDR3 reads TGCGCCAGCAGCCAAGAACCTACAGGGGAAAAGTGGTATGGCTACACCTTC. Translating it yields CASSQEPTGEKWYGYTF.

This clonotype was seen a handful of times. The gene calls are TRBV5-5 and TRBJ2-1; 7 bases are a match to TRBD2. V was pared by 5 bases and J by 7 bases, with 3 bases of the junction left unmatched. Germline-derived CDR1 and CDR2 are SGHKS and YYEKEE (reference sequence). The CDR3 is 12 amino acids. CDR3 region: CASRSGGNEQFF. CDR3 coding DNA: TGTGCCAGCAGATCCGGGGGGAATGAGCAGTTCTTC. The full variable domain, completed using reference TRBV5-5 and TRBJ2-1, is DAGVTQSPTHLIKTRGQQVTLRCSPISGHKSVSWYQQVLGQGPQFIFQYYEKEERGRGNFPDRFSARQFPNYSSELNVNALLLGDSALYLCASRSGGNEQFFGPGTRLTVL.

There are a few counts of this clonotype. This chain joins TRBV28 and TRBJ2-4; D possibly corresponds to TRBD2 (6 bases). V lost 3 bases to trimming and J lost 0 bases, with 12 bases between them. From germline, CDR1 is MDHEN and CDR2 SYDVKM. The CDR3 has 16 amino acids. CDR3 nucleotides: TGTGCCAGCAGTTTGGAGGGGAGGATAGCCAAAAACATTCAGTACTTC. Protein sequence: CASSLEGRIAKNIQYF. The full variable domain, rest sourced from reference TRBV28 and TRBJ2-4, is DVKVTQSSRYLVKRTGEKVFLECVQDMDHENMFWYRQDPGLGLRLIYFSYDVKMKEKGDIPEGYSVSREKKERFSLILESASTNQTSMYLCASSLEGRIAKNIQYFGAGTRLSVL.

The chain joins TRBV9 to TRBJ1-2; TRBD1 matches 7 bases. Germline-derived CDR1 and CDR2 are SGDLS and YYNGEE. CDR3 length equals 15 residues. With 4 bases clipped from V and 0 bases from J, the junction kept 6 bases outside the gene matches. CDR3 sequence: CASSPRTGANYGYTF. The CDR3 DNA follows: TGTGCCAGCAGCCCCCGGACAGGAGCTAACTATGGCTACACCTTC.